Listed here are 22 T cell receptor beta chains from one sample, sequenced in a study of blood T cell repertoires in COVID-19. This table comes from immunoSEQ multiplex PCR, and its TCRdb copy is limited to in-frame clones, with some not included. The repertoire holds about 230,000 clones, about 88% seen once, with around 1% in the top ten. Sequencing input: peripheral blood. These receptors came from a man aged 35-49 years with acute or convalescent COVID-19.

Note on this clone: At one end the junction does not follow the germline gene, possibly because of a read error. The chain employs TRBV7-9 and TRBJ1-5, with 8 bases lining up with TRBD1. Germline loops: CDR1 SEHNR, CDR2 FQNEAQ (reference sequence). The CDR3 is made up of 18 amino acids. The CDR3 nucleotides are TGTGCCAGCAGCGTAGCCGGGACAGGAGCGGGGCCAAATCAGCCCCAGCATTTT. Protein: CASSVAGTGAGPNQPQHF.

The chain couples TRBV14 to TRBJ1-5; D not certain. This CDR3 is 13 amino acids long. The V gene lost 2 bases and the J gene lost 6 bases, with 8 bases spanning the gap. The germline V gene encodes CDR1 SGHDN and CDR2 FVKESK. Here the CDR3 DNA reads TGTGCCAGCAGCCAATATGAGGGTCAGCCCCAGCATTTT. Translated, it gives CASSQYEGQPQHF. The full variable domain, rest sourced from reference TRBV14 and TRBJ1-5, is EAGVTQFPSHSVIEKGQTVTLRCDPISGHDNLYWYRRVMGKEIKFLLHFVKESKQDESGMPNNRFLAERTGGTYSTLKVQPAELEDSGVYFCASSQYEGQPQHFGDGTRLSIL.

The chain recombines TRBV7-2 with TRBJ1-2; D is possibly TRBD1 (5 bases). The CDR3 has 14 residues. V was pared by 1 base and J by 8 bases, with 14 bases between. The germline CDR1 and CDR2 sequences are SGHTA and FQGNSA. CDR3: CASSLVGQGRGYTF. The CDR3 bases are TGTGCCAGCAGCTTAGTCGGGCAGGGCAGGGGCTACACCTTC.

V is TRBV11-2 and J is TRBJ1-1; 7 bases map to TRBD1. The CDR3 loop spans 16 amino acids. Germline CDR1 SGHAT, CDR2 FQNNGV. Losses at the gene ends were 3 bases for V and 0 bases for J; bases not matched to a gene: 7. CDR3 DNA: TGTGCCAGCAGCTTGAGGTTCGGGACAGTGAACACTGAAGCTTTCTTT. It codes for CASSLRFGTVNTEAFF.

V and J are TRBV20-1 and TRBJ1-6; D is unresolved. Trimming shortened V by 3 bases and J by 5 bases, and 14 bases separated the two germline ends. From germline, CDR1 is DFQATT and CDR2 SNEGSKA (reference sequence). The CDR3 totals 15 residues. DNA for the CDR3: TGCAGTGCTAGTAAGCGCGGAAGCGATAATTCACCCCTCCACTTT. It encodes CSASKRGSDNSPLHF.

This chain connects TRBV6-8 to TRBJ1-2; D is unclear. Germline CDR1 and CDR2: MNHGY and SAAAGT. The V end lost 5 bases, the J end lost 4 bases, and 14 bases lay between the germline ends. The CDR3 runs 14 residues. The CDR3 region has the DNA TGTGCCAGCAGTAACGAAAGAGTCCTCTATGGCTACACCTTC. Its protein is CASSNERVLYGYTF.

J is TRBJ1-2 and V is TRBV5-8; a possible D gene is TRBD1 (6 bases). V was shortened by 4 bases and J by 7 bases, with 14 bases between the two germline ends. CDR1 is SGHTS and CDR2 is YDEGEE in the germline V gene. CDR3 size: 13 residues. The CDR3 here is CASSHDRPFGYTF. The CDR3 DNA follows: TGTGCCAGCAGCCACGACAGGCCCTTTGGCTACACCTTC.

This chain connects TRBV27 to TRBJ2-3, with 11 bases fitting TRBD1. Germline assignment: CDR1 MNHEY and CDR2 SMNVEV (reference sequence). V dropped 6 bases and J dropped 6; count of bases not matched to a gene: 8. CDR3 size: 15 residues. CDR3 amino acids: CASRWTGGFGDTQYF. The CDR3 coding sequence is TGTGCCAGCAGATGGACAGGGGGCTTTGGGGATACGCAGTATTTT.

The chain links TRBV24-1 to TRBJ2-3, with 12 bases fitting TRBD2. The CDR3 sequence is 14 residues long. The germline gives CDR1 KGHDR, CDR2 SFDVKD. The ends lost 9 bases at V and 4 bases at J; junction bases unmatched: 4. CDR3 coding DNA: TGTGCCACCCAAACTAGCGGGGGGCCAGATACGCAGTATTTT. Its protein product is CATQTSGGPDTQYF.

V usage is TRBV19 and J usage is TRBJ2-3, with D maybe TRBD2 (5 bases). The CDR3 extends over 12 amino acids. Germline V CDR1 and CDR2: LNHDA, SQIVND (reference sequence). V lost 3 bases to trimming and J lost 5 bases, with 6 bases between them. The DNA of the CDR3 is TGTGCCAGTAGTATTGAGGGAGATACGCAGTATTTT. It translates to CASSIEGDTQYF.

The chain joins TRBV5-1 to TRBJ2-7; 7 bases agree with TRBD1. The V gene end was trimmed by 1 base and the J gene end by 1 base; junction bases not matched to a gene: 2. Per germline, CDR1 SGHRS and CDR2 YFSETQ. CDR3 length: 14 amino acids. The CDR3 DNA follows: TGCGCCAGCAGCTTGAGGGACAGTTCCTACGAGCAGTACTTC. Translating it yields CASSLRDSSYEQYF.

The chain recombines TRBV14 with TRBJ2-7; 7 bases are shared with TRBD2. The CDR3 consists of 13 residues. Germline CDR1 reads SGHDN; CDR2 reads FVKESK. J was trimmed by 7 bases and V by 1 base; bases with no gene match: 4. The CDR3 loop is CASSQAGGGEQYF. Here the CDR3 DNA reads TGTGCCAGCAGCCAAGCGGGGGGTGGGGAGCAGTACTTC.

This rearrangement joins TRBV11-3 to TRBJ2-2; D is possibly TRBD2 (5 bases). Germline CDR1 and CDR2: SGHNT and YENEEA. Trimming stripped 1 base from V and 7 bases from J, with 16 bases between. This CDR3 is 16 amino acids long. The CDR3 DNA reads TGTGCCAGCAGCTTAGTTACTGCCAGTCGGGGCGGGGAGCTGTTTTTT. Protein: CASSLVTASRGGELFF. Variable domain in full (rest from reference TRBV11-3 and TRBJ2-2): EAGVVQSPRYKIIEKKQPVAFWCNPISGHNTLYWYLQNLGQGPELLIRYENEEAVDDSQLPKDRFSAERLKGVDSTLKIQPAELGDSAVYLCASSLVTASRGGELFFGEGSRLTVL.

V gene TRBV4-3 combines with J gene TRBJ1-2; 7 positions agree with TRBD1. Germline V lookup: CDR1 LGHNA, CDR2 YSLEER. The CDR3 sequence is 14 residues long. Trimming removed 0 bases from V and 6 bases from J; junction bases left unmatched: 4. The CDR3 protein is CASSQEEGAHGYTF. CDR3 bases: TGCGCCAGCAGCCAAGAGGAGGGGGCGCATGGCTACACCTTC.

This chain connects TRBV3-1 (or the pseudogene TRBV3-2) to TRBJ2-3; 11 bases align to TRBD1. Trimming removed 4 bases from V and 3 bases from J; junction bases left unmatched: 3. Germline V CDR1 and CDR2: LGHDT, YNNKEL (reference sequence). CDR3 length equals 15 residues. The CDR3 region has the DNA TGTGCCAGCAGCCTCGGGACAGGGGGTACAGATACGCAGTATTTT. Amino acid sequence: CASSLGTGGTDTQYF.

The chain has TRBV27 and TRBJ2-1; possibly TRBD2 for D (5 bases). The CDR3 contains 14 residues. V was pared by 2 bases and J by 1 base, with 6 bases between. Germline CDR1 is MNHEY and CDR2 is SMNVEV (reference sequence). The CDR3 protein is CASSLRGSYNEQFF. In nucleotides, the CDR3 is TGTGCCAGCAGTTTACGCGGGTCCTACAATGAGCAGTTCTTC.

As concerns this clone: This specimen includes other DNA sequences encoding the same CDR3. This rearrangement joins TRBV5-1 to TRBJ1-4; 8 nucleotides line up with TRBD1. The length of the CDR3 is 14 residues. In germline, CDR1 is SGHRS, CDR2 YFSETQ. Germline trimming cut 2 bases from V and 5 bases from J; bases unmatched to any gene: 2. The CDR3 here is CASSLRQGNEKLFF. The CDR3 region has the DNA TGCGCCAGCAGCTTACGACAGGGGAATGAAAAACTGTTTTTT. Looking up the rest from reference TRBV5-1 and TRBJ1-4 gives the full variable domain: KAGVTQTPRYLIKTRGQQVTLSCSPISGHRSVSWYQQTPGQGLQFLFEYFSETQRNKGNFPGRFSGRQFSNSRSEMNVSTLELGDSALYLCASSLRQGNEKLFFGSGTQLSVL.

The chain links TRBV19 to TRBJ1-4, with D uncertain. V gave up 5 bases and J gave up 0 bases, with 10 bases separating them. The CDR3 extends over 15 amino acids. The germline V gene has CDR1 LNHDA and CDR2 SQIVND (reference sequence). The CDR3 is CASSAGMPTNEKLFF. As DNA, the CDR3 is TGTGCCAGTAGTGCCGGGATGCCAACTAATGAAAAACTGTTTTTT.

The V gene is TRBV29-1, the J gene TRBJ1-2, with D unclear. Germline V gene sequence: CDR1 SQVTM, CDR2 ANQGSEA. Deletions cut 4 bases from V and 4 bases from J, with 7 bases between. The CDR3 has 11 residues. The CDR3 spells CSVGGGYGYTF. CDR3 nucleotide sequence: TGCAGCGTTGGGGGAGGCTATGGCTACACCTTC.

The J gene is TRBJ1-1, the V gene TRBV9; TRBD1 is a possible D gene (6 bases). Per the germline V gene, CDR1 is SGDLS and CDR2 is YYNGEE. The CDR3 sequence is 15 residues long. Trimming left V 0 bases short and J 1 base short, with 10 bases between. CDR3 loop: CASSVAGETNTEAFF. Written as DNA, the CDR3 is TGTGCCAGCAGCGTAGCAGGGGAGACGAACACTGAAGCTTTCTTT.

The chain is built from TRBV5-1 and TRBJ1-1; 11 bases align to TRBD1. Germline-derived CDR1 and CDR2 are SGHRS and YFSETQ. Losses at the gene ends were 3 bases for V and 8 bases for J; bases not matched to a gene: 6. This CDR3 is built from 14 residues. The CDR3 loop is CASSSPGTGGEAFF. The CDR3 region has the DNA TGCGCCAGCAGCTCTCCCGGGACAGGGGGGGAAGCTTTCTTT.

The rearrangement uses TRBV9 and TRBJ2-7; 8 positions agree with TRBD1. The CDR3 is made up of 16 amino acids. V was pared by 1 base and J by 5 bases, with 11 bases of the junction left unmatched. CDR1 and CDR2 from the germline V gene are SGDLS and YYNGEE. For the CDR3, the DNA is TGTGCCAGCAGCGTAAGGACAGGGTCAAAAAGAAACGAGCAGTACTTC. Translating gives CASSVRTGSKRNEQYF. The complete variable domain, with remaining parts taken from reference TRBV9 and TRBJ2-7, reads DSGVTQTPKHLITATGQRVTLRCSPRSGDLSVYWYQQSLDQGLQFLIQYYNGEERAKGNILERFSAQQFPDLHSELNLSSLELGDSALYFCASSVRTGSKRNEQYFGPGTRLTVT.